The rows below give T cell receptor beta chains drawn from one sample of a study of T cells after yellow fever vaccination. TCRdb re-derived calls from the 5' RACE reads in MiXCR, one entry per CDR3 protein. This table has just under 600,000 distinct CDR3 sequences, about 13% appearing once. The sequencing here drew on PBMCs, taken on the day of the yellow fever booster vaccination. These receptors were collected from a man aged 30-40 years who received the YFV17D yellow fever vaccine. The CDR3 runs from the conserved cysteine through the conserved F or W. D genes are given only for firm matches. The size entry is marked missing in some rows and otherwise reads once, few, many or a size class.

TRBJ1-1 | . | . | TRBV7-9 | CASSFGSMNTEAFF | TGTGCCAGCAGCTTTGGGAGTATGAACACTGAAGCTTTCTTT
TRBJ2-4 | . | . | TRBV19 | CASTGDIAKNIQYF | TGTGCCAGTACAGGAGACATAGCCAAAAACATTCAGTACTTC
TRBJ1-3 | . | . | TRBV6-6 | CASSYLGGNTIYF | TGTGCCAGCAGTTACTTGGGGGGCAACACCATATATTTT
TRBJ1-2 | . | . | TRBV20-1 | CSAGGGLNYGYTF | TGCAGTGCCGGGGGGGGGCTCAACTATGGCTACACCTTC
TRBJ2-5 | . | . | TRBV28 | CASETTGYLPETQYF | TGTGCCAGCGAGACGACCGGCTATCTCCCAGAGACCCAGTACTTC
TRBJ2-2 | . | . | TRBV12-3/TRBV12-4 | CASSARDYSTGELFF | TGTGCCAGCAGTGCCAGAGACTACTCCACCGGGGAGCTGTTTTTT
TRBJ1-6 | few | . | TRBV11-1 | CASSPIVEGKSFSYNSPLHF | TGTGCCAGCAGCCCCATCGTGGAGGGAAAATCCTTCTCCTATAATTCACCCCTCCACTTT
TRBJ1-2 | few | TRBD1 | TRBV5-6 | CASSYGTGGDGYTF | TGTGCCAGCAGCTATGGGACAGGGGGAGATGGCTACACCTTC
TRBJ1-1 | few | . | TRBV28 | CASESSRGTLNTEAFF | TGTGCCAGCGAATCTAGCAGGGGCACTTTGAACACTGAAGCTTTCTTT
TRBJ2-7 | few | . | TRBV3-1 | CASSPMGRSYEQYF | TGTGCCAGCAGCCCTATGGGCAGATCCTACGAGCAGTACTTC
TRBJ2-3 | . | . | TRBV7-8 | CASTIPDYRSLGTQYF | TGTGCCAGCACCATCCCCGATTATCGAAGCCTCGGGACGCAGTATTTT
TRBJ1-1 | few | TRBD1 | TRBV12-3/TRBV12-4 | CASSLGQGKLSGAFF | TGTGCCAGCAGTTTAGGACAGGGAAAGTTATCGGGAGCTTTCTTT
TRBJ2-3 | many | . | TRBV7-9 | CASSPPRLRPDTQYF | TGTGCCAGCAGCCCCCCGCGCCTACGTCCAGATACGCAGTATTTT
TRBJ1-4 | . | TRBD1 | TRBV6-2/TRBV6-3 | CASSSPDRGHEKLFF | TGTGCCAGCAGTTCACCCGACAGGGGACATGAAAAACTGTTTTTT
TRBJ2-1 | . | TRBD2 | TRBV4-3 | CASSPRGGRSNEQFF | TGCGCCAGCAGCCCCCGGGGCGGGAGAAGCAATGAGCAGTTCTTC
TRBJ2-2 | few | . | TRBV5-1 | CASSLTWVDTGELFF | TGCGCCAGCAGTTTGACGTGGGTGGACACCGGGGAGCTGTTTTTT
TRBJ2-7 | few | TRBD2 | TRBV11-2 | CASSIGTSGRRLGYEQYF | TGTGCCAGCAGCATTGGGACTAGCGGGAGGCGTCTGGGGTACGAGCAGTACTTC
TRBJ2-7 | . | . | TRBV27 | CASSLDGWEQYF | TGTGCCAGCAGTTTAGACGGATGGGAGCAGTACTTC
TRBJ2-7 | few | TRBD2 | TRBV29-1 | CSVGGTRKGEQYF | TGCAGCGTTGGGGGGACTAGAAAGGGCGAGCAGTACTTC
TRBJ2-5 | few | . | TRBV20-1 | CSPGAGRETQYF | TGCAGTCCAGGGGCCGGCAGGGAGACCCAGTACTTC
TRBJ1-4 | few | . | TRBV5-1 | CASRPTTGTNEKLFF | TGCGCCAGCAGACCCACGACAGGAACTAATGAAAAACTGTTTTTT
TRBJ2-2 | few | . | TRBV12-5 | CASAVGTGELFF | TGTGCTAGTGCAGTGGGCACCGGGGAGCTGTTTTTT